These 3 T cell receptor beta chains were all obtained from the same sample, sequenced in a study of shared T cell receptors in the human thymus. Sequencing was performed with immunoSEQ multiplex PCR; in TCRdb, only in-frame clones are kept and a portion is missing. The sample includes hundreds of thousands of clones, more than 75% of them seen just once. The sample was also reused in another study, on human thymus T cells.

Sequenced input: thymocytes. Receptors originate from a boy younger than two with a congenital heart defect.

A few counts support this clone. V usage is TRBV7-2 and J usage is TRBJ2-1, with 16 bases aligning to TRBD2. Germline V gene lookup returns CDR1 SGHTA and CDR2 FQGNSA. The CDR3 is 17 amino acids. The junction had 10 bases not matched to a gene; V was cut back by 5 bases and J by 9 bases. CDR3 loop: CASSRTGLAGGPGEQFF. CDR3 bases: TGTGCCAGCAGCCGTACGGGACTAGCGGGAGGGCCGGGTGAGCAGTTCTTC.

The CDR3 nucleotides read TGTGCCATCAGTGAAATCCTCTTGGGCGACAGGGGGCTCGGGGCCAACGTCCTGACTTTC. Translated: CAISEILLGDRGLGANVLTF. This sequence joins TRBV10-3 and TRBJ2-6, with TRBD1 matching 10 bases. The CDR3 is made up of 20 amino acids. V lost 3 bases, J lost 4 bases, and 15 bases stayed unmatched. The germline V gene has CDR1 ENHRY and CDR2 SYGVKD.

This chain uses TRBV5-1 with TRBJ2-3; D possibly corresponds to TRBD1 (5 bases). The CDR3 spans 16 residues. With 4 bases removed from V and 0 bases from J, the gap between germline ends came to 15 bases. Germline V gene data show CDR1 as SGHRS and CDR2 as YFSETQ. DNA of the CDR3: TGCGCCAGCAGCGAAACCAGGGTATCTAGCACAGATACGCAGTATTTT. This gives the protein CASSETRVSSTDTQYF.